A single sample is the source of the 20 T cell receptor beta chains below, sequenced in a study of shared clonotypes between healthy human individuals. Terminally differentiated effector memory CD45RA+ cells were left out of the naive CD8 fraction, which was CD45RO-negative and positively selected for CCR7. Profiled with immunoSEQ multiplex PCR; TCRdb holds only in-frame clones, not every one. This sample carries about 820,000 clones, around 93% of them seen once, and the ten largest clones take less than 25%. The specimen sequenced was naive CD8+ T cells sorted from blood. These receptors all come from a man younger than 45 in good health.

Points on this clone: One end of the junction fails to match germline, which may point to a read error. CDR3 in amino acids: CASSFWDVLEIQYF. In nucleotides, the CDR3 is TGTGCCAGCAGTTTTTGGGACGTGCTGGAGATCCAGTACTTC. The rearrangement uses TRBV28 and TRBJ2-5, with D perhaps matching TRBD1 or TRBD2 (5 bases each). Germline V CDR1 and CDR2: MDHEN, SYDVKM. The CDR3 length is 14 residues.

This clone showed up just once. This chain joins TRBV4-1 and TRBJ1-1; 10 nucleotides line up with TRBD1. Unmatched junction bases numbered 10, after V lost 4 bases and J lost 5 bases. Per germline, CDR1 MGHRA and CDR2 YSYEKL. The CDR3 spans 16 residues. Here the CDR3 reads CASSLRWDRGWTEAFF. CDR3 bases: TGCGCCAGCAGCCTCCGTTGGGACAGGGGTTGGACTGAAGCTTTCTTT.

The chain links TRBV2 to TRBJ2-7; TRBD1 might be the D (5 bases). The V end was cut by 4 bases, the J end by 5 bases, with 9 bases between. The CDR3 covers 12 residues. The germline V gene has CDR1 SNHLY and CDR2 FYNNEI. The CDR3 region is CASSGRVHEQYF. CDR3 sequence (DNA): TGTGCCAGCAGTGGCAGGGTCCACGAGCAGTACTTC.

A single count supports this clone. V usage is TRBV7-9 and J usage is TRBJ1-4; 10 nucleotides match TRBD1. Germline V CDR1 and CDR2: SEHNR, FQNEAQ (reference sequence). The V segment lost 5 bases and the J segment 6 bases; nucleotides outside the gene matches: 6. The CDR3 runs to 15 residues. The CDR3 DNA follows: TGTGCCAGCAGCCGGGACAGGGGTGAGGATGAAAAACTGTTTTTT. Translating it yields CASSRDRGEDEKLFF.

The chain has TRBV15 and TRBJ1-2; D gene unclear. In germline, CDR1 is LNHNV, CDR2 YYDKDF (reference sequence). The CDR3 extends over 16 amino acids. The V and J ends lost 0 bases and 0 bases respectively, with 11 bases between them. The CDR3 coding sequence is TGTGCCACCAGCAGAGATGTGACGGAAACTAACTATGGCTACACCTTC. This sequence encodes CATSRDVTETNYGYTF.

The chain recombines TRBV7-9 with TRBJ2-7, with D tentatively TRBD2 (5 bases). The CDR3 has 16 residues. Looked up from germline, CDR1 is SEHNR and CDR2 is FQNEAQ (reference sequence). V was trimmed by 5 bases and J by 3 bases, leaving 20 bases between them. CDR3 region: CASSTPRFGLRYEQYF. The CDR3 DNA reads as TGTGCCAGCAGCACTCCGAGGTTCGGACTCCGCTACGAGCAGTACTTC.

The V and J genes are TRBV28 and TRBJ2-1; no firm D call. The CDR3 covers 12 residues. Germline CDR1 MDHEN, CDR2 SYDVKM. The V and J ends lost 4 bases and 9 bases respectively, with 10 bases between them. In nucleotides, the CDR3 is TGTGCCAGCAGTTCCTTCCTAATTGAGCAGTTCTTC. It translates to CASSSFLIEQFF.

The chain joins TRBV27 to TRBJ1-5; D unclear. The germline V gene has CDR1 MNHEY and CDR2 SMNVEV (reference sequence). The CDR3 runs 14 residues. V gave up 4 bases and J gave up 0 bases, with 7 bases separating them. CDR3 DNA: TGTGCCAGCAGTTCCTACGATAGCAATCAGCCCCAGCATTTT. It specifies CASSSYDSNQPQHF.

This clone has just one count. The CDR3 coding sequence is TGTGCTAGTGGCATCCAAGGGTCCCGGGCCGCAGATACGCAGTATTTT. This encodes CASGIQGSRAADTQYF. This chain joins TRBV12-5 and TRBJ2-3; D gene unclear. This CDR3 comprises 16 residues. Deletions cut 6 bases from V and 4 bases from J, with 20 bases between. Germline CDR1 is LGHNT and CDR2 is FRNRAP.

V gene TRBV28 combines with J gene TRBJ2-1, with 7 bases lining up with TRBD2. This CDR3 contains 16 residues. Germline V gives CDR1 MDHEN, CDR2 SYDVKM. V lost 5 bases and J lost 1; bases outside the gene matches: 8. The CDR3 loop is CASSVPWEGSYNEQFF. For the CDR3, the DNA is TGTGCCAGCAGTGTCCCCTGGGAGGGGTCCTACAATGAGCAGTTCTTC.

The rearrangement links TRBV10-2 to TRBJ2-7; D uncertain. Germline CDR1 is WSHSY and CDR2 is SAAADI. This CDR3 is 12 amino acids long. Trimming took 2 bases from V and 4 from J, leaving 6 bases between them. CDR3 DNA: TGCGCCAGCAGTGAGGTGAGATACGAGCAGTACTTC. Protein product: CASSEVRYEQYF.

The rearrangement joins TRBV5-1 to TRBJ2-7, with 11 bases identical to TRBD1. V lost 1 base to trimming and J lost 4 bases; unmatched junction nucleotides: 7. This CDR3 is built from 16 residues. The germline V gene has CDR1 SGHRS and CDR2 YFSETQ. CDR3 nucleotides: TGCGCCAGCAGCTTGAGCCCGGGACAGGGGGTTTACGAGCAGTACTTC. Encoded protein: CASSLSPGQGVYEQYF.

The chain is built from TRBV28 and TRBJ1-5; D is uncertain. Deletions cut 1 base from V and 0 bases from J, with 7 bases between. Per the germline V gene, CDR1 is MDHEN and CDR2 is SYDVKM. This CDR3 is built from 15 residues. Written as DNA, the CDR3 is TGTGCCAGCAGTTTATTATACTATAGCAATCAGCCCCAGCATTTT. It is translated as CASSLLYYSNQPQHF.

The chain employs TRBV6-1 and TRBJ2-7; TRBD1 matches at 8 bases. The J segment lost 5 bases and the V segment lost 4 bases, leaving 1 base of the junction unmatched. The CDR3 is 12 amino acids. The germline gives CDR1 MNHNS, CDR2 SASEGT. CDR3 coding DNA: TGTGCCAGCAGTGGGACAGGGAACGAGCAGTACTTC. It translates to CASSGTGNEQYF.

The chain links TRBV9 to TRBJ2-7; 11 nucleotides match TRBD2. CDR3 size: 16 residues. CDR1 is SGDLS, CDR2 YYNGEE, per germline. Trimming removed 3 bases from V and 4 bases from J; junction bases left unmatched: 9. This chain's CDR3 is CASSANLAGGEYEQYF. The CDR3 DNA reads as TGTGCCAGCAGCGCGAATTTAGCGGGAGGGGAGTACGAGCAGTACTTC.

The chain links TRBV27 to TRBJ1-2; no clear D. Trimming shortened V by 5 bases and J by 5 bases, and 12 bases separated the two germline ends. CDR1 is MNHEY and CDR2 is SMNVEV in the germline V gene (reference sequence). The CDR3 consists of 13 residues. CDR3 bases: TGTGCCAGCAGTCGGGGAGGGCATTATGGCTACACCTTC. Protein: CASSRGGHYGYTF.

This clone was seen once. The chain has TRBV27 and TRBJ2-3; 7 bases are a match to TRBD2. The germline gives CDR1 MNHEY, CDR2 SMNVEV (reference sequence). J gave up 0 bases and V 6 bases, and 9 bases lay outside the gene matches. The CDR3 consists of 16 residues. CDR3 sequence (DNA): TGTGCCAGCAGCCCGACTTTCGGGGGGAGCACAGATACGCAGTATTTT. It is translated as CASSPTFGGSTDTQYF.

The sample holds a few counts of this clone. The V and J genes are TRBV4-1 and TRBJ2-7; D gene ambiguous. CDR1 is MGHRA and CDR2 is YSYEKL in the germline V gene. With 5 bases removed from V and 0 bases from J, the gap between germline ends came to 14 bases. CDR3 size: 15 residues. The CDR3 DNA reads TGCGCCAGCAGCATCCGGGCCCTAAGCTCCTACGAGCAGTACTTC. Protein product: CASSIRALSSYEQYF.

This clone was recorded at least ten times. The same CDR3 also results from other DNA sequences found in this sample. The chain uses TRBV15 and TRBJ2-7; unclear D gene. Germline V CDR1 and CDR2: LNHNV, YYDKDF (reference sequence). The CDR3 has 13 residues. V lost 0 bases to trimming and J lost 1 base, with 4 bases between them. The DNA for the CDR3 is TGTGCCACCAGCAGAGATCTTTCCTACGAGCAGTACTTC. Its protein is CATSRDLSYEQYF.

The chain joins TRBV19 to TRBJ1-4, with D maybe TRBD1 (5 bases). Trimming took 6 bases from V and 0 from J, leaving 11 bases between them. The CDR3 totals 15 residues. Germline V gene lookup returns CDR1 LNHDA and CDR2 SQIVND (reference sequence). The CDR3 nucleotides read TGTGCCAGTAGCCGGGACCGTGCAACTAATGAAAAACTGTTTTTT. Translating gives CASSRDRATNEKLFF. Together with reference TRBV19 and TRBJ1-4, the CDR3 gives the full variable domain: DGGITQSPKYLFRKEGQNVTLSCEQNLNHDAMYWYRQDPGQGLRLIYYSQIVNDFQKGDIAEGYSVSREKKESFPLTVTSAQKNPTAFYLCASSRDRATNEKLFFGSGTQLSVL.